These 18 T cell receptor beta chains were sequenced from one sample in a study of molecular identifiers for immune sequencing clone quantification. TCRdb called the PCR reads again in MiXCR, with one record for every CDR3 protein. Here the sample spans about 100,000 distinct CDR3 sequences, roughly 34% being singletons. Sample: naive CD8+ T cells from blood, with Jurkat cell RNA spiked in. Subset in this sample: FACS-sorted CD8+CD4-CCR7+CD45RA+ naive T cells. These receptors were taken from a human donor in good health. Some libraries in this study had Jurkat cell RNA spiked in.

To note about this clonotype: The junction differs from germline at one of its ends, possibly a read error. The rearrangement joins TRBV27 to TRBJ2-1; 8 bases align to TRBD2. Per the germline V gene, CDR1 is MNHEY and CDR2 is SMNVEV (reference sequence). The CDR3 extends over 14 amino acids. The CDR3 nucleotides are TGTGCCAGCAGTGTAGCGGGACCTTACAATGAGCAGCTCTTC. Its translation is CASSVAGPYNEQLF.

Concerning this clonotype itself: This may stem from a read error, because a much larger clone lies one nucleotide away. The V gene is TRBV5-6, the J gene TRBJ1-4, with 9 positions matching TRBD1. The CDR3 runs to 15 residues. The germline gives CDR1 SGHDT, CDR2 YYEEEE. CDR3 protein: CASSSSGQGGEILFF. In nucleotides, the CDR3 is TGTGCCAGCAGCTCCTCGGGACAGGGAGGAGAAATACTGTTTTTT.

This clonotype has at least ten counts. The chain is built from TRBV7-2 and TRBJ2-7; 10 nucleotides line up with TRBD2. Germline CDR1 is SGHTA and CDR2 is FQGNSA. The V gene end was trimmed by 4 bases and the J gene end by 0 bases; junction bases not matched to a gene: 3. The CDR3 is 15 residues long. CDR3 in DNA: TGTGCCAGCAGCTATAGCGGGGGGAGCTCCTACGAGCAGTACTTC. Translating it yields CASSYSGGSSYEQYF.

In the case of this clonotype: Germline is not matched at one junction end, which may reflect a read error. J is TRBJ2-5 and V is TRBV7-6; D possibly corresponds to TRBD1 (5 bases). From germline, CDR1 is SGHVS and CDR2 FNYEAQ. The CDR3 runs 14 residues. The CDR3 bases are TGTGCCAGCAGCTTTTTTGTGGGGCAAGGGACCCAGTACTTC. It codes for CASSFFVGQGTQYF.

This clonotype has a count of ten or more. The chain joins TRBV6-5 to TRBJ2-7, with D perhaps matching TRBD1 or TRBD2 (5 bases each). CDR3 length equals 13 residues. The germline V gene has CDR1 MNHEY and CDR2 SVGAGI. The V gene lost 6 bases and the J gene lost 2 bases, with 11 bases spanning the gap. The CDR3 DNA reads as TGTGCCAGCAGGCCCGAGGGGACCTACGAGCAGTACTTC. Its translation is CASRPEGTYEQYF.

CDR3 loop: CASSSPGLITEAFF. CDR3 bases: TGTGCCAGCAGCTCACCGGGACTGATCACTGAAGCTTTCTTT. The chain has TRBV7-8 and TRBJ1-1; possibly TRBD1 for D (5 bases). V was shortened by 4 bases and J by 4 bases, with 13 bases between the two germline ends. The CDR3 has 14 amino acids. Germline V gives CDR1 SGHVS, CDR2 FQNEAQ. The full variable domain, rest sourced from reference TRBV7-8 and TRBJ1-1, is GAGVSQSPRYKVAKRGQDVALRCDPISGHVSLFWYQQALGQGPEFLTYFQNEAQLDKSGLPSDRFFAERPEGSVSTLKIQRTQQEDSAVYLCASSSPGLITEAFFGQGTRLTVV.

In its sample, this clonotype was seen many times. The rearrangement uses TRBV4-1 and TRBJ2-7, with TRBD1 as a possible D gene (6 bases). Germline-derived CDR1 and CDR2 are MGHRA and YSYEKL. The CDR3 length is 14 residues. The V and J ends lost 1 base and 6 bases respectively, with 13 bases between them. The CDR3 spells CASSQAHRAGEQYF. CDR3 sequence (DNA): TGCGCCAGCAGCCAAGCGCACAGGGCTGGCGAGCAGTACTTC.

As for this clonotype: This may be a read error, as it is one base from a much larger clone. The chain links TRBV12-3 or TRBV12-4 to TRBJ1-4, with 7 positions matching TRBD1. V lost 8 bases, J lost 6 bases, and 6 bases stayed unmatched. This CDR3 has 13 residues. DNA for the CDR3: TGTGCCAGCGCCAACACAGGGGATGAAAAACTGTTTTTT. It encodes CASANTGDEKLFF.

This chain links TRBV4-3 with TRBJ1-1; no clear D gene. V was pared by 4 bases and J by 4 bases, with 13 bases between. The CDR3 totals 14 residues. Germline V CDR1 and CDR2: LGHNA, YSLEER. CDR3 region: CASSPFGRCTEAFF. The DNA for the CDR3 is TGCGCCAGCAGCCCCTTCGGACGGTGCACTGAAGCTTTCTTT.

This clonotype was counted many times. The chain recombines TRBV2 with TRBJ2-7; no definite D call. Germline CDR1 and CDR2: SNHLY and FYNNEI. This CDR3 is built from 15 residues. Trimming took 4 bases from V and 0 from J, leaving 13 bases between them. CDR3 residues: CASSAGSPLSYEQYF. In DNA form, the CDR3 reads TGTGCCAGCAGTGCGGGTAGCCCGCTCTCCTACGAGCAGTACTTC.

This chain links TRBV28 with TRBJ1-1, with 8 bases lining up with TRBD1. The germline CDR1 and CDR2 sequences are MDHEN and SYDVKM. The CDR3 has 14 residues. J gave up 1 base and V 5 bases, and 3 bases lay outside the gene matches. The CDR3 DNA follows: TGTGCCAGCAGTCGGACAGGGACGAACACTGAAGCTTTCTTT. Amino acids: CASSRTGTNTEAFF.

This clonotype appeared a few times. V usage is TRBV6-5 and J usage is TRBJ2-2; the D gene could be TRBD1 or TRBD2 (5 bases each). V was shortened by 5 bases and J by 0 bases, with 10 bases between the two germline ends. The CDR3 totals 15 residues. From germline, CDR1 is MNHEY and CDR2 SVGAGI. CDR3 sequence reads: CASSPQGANTGELFF. Here the CDR3 DNA reads TGTGCCAGCAGTCCTCAGGGAGCGAACACCGGGGAGCTGTTTTTT.

The V gene is TRBV10-3, the J gene TRBJ2-3; TRBD2 might be the D (6 bases). Trimming removed 2 bases from V and 2 bases from J, with 11 bases in between. Germline V CDR1 and CDR2: ENHRY, SYGVKD. The CDR3 is 15 amino acids. Written as DNA, the CDR3 is TGTGCCATCAGTGAGAGGTGGGAGGACACAGATACGCAGTATTTT. Encoded protein: CAISERWEDTDTQYF.

This clonotype occurred many times. The CDR3 protein is CASSSVRGPSHTQYF. The CDR3, as DNA: TGCGCCAGCAGTTCGGTTAGGGGGCCTTCCCATACGCAGTATTTT. The chain combines TRBV5-1 with TRBJ2-3; the match to TRBD1 covers 7 bases. The CDR3 covers 15 residues. The germline gives CDR1 SGHRS, CDR2 YFSETQ. V was clipped by 5 bases and J by 7 bases; unmatched bases: 13.

A few counts support this clonotype. The chain recombines TRBV7-2 with TRBJ2-1, with 7 bases that match TRBD2. The CDR3 contains 17 residues. Unmatched junction bases numbered 12, after V lost 6 bases and J lost 1 base. Germline assignment: CDR1 SGHTA and CDR2 FQGNSA. The CDR3: CASSNPRTSESYNEQFF. In DNA form, the CDR3 reads TGTGCCAGCAGTAACCCCCGGACTAGTGAATCCTACAATGAGCAGTTCTTC.

This clonotype was picked up a small number of times. V usage is TRBV4-2 and J usage is TRBJ1-2; D is ambiguous. CDR3 size: 15 residues. The V gene's germline CDR1 is LGHNA and CDR2 YNFKEQ. The V gene lost 0 bases and the J gene lost 8 bases, with 16 bases spanning the gap. CDR3: CASSQDTGDLWGYTF. The CDR3 DNA reads as TGTGCCAGCAGCCAAGATACGGGAGATCTTTGGGGCTACACCTTC.

V gene TRBV28 combines with J gene TRBJ2-7; TRBD1 agrees at 9 bases. Per the germline V gene, CDR1 is MDHEN and CDR2 is SYDVKM. The V segment lost 6 bases and the J segment 4 bases; nucleotides outside the gene matches: 7. The CDR3 has 14 residues. CDR3 protein: CASRRGQGMYEQYF. The DNA for the CDR3 is TGTGCCAGCAGGCGGGGACAGGGTATGTACGAGCAGTACTTC.

This clonotype has a count of ten or more. The J gene is TRBJ2-2, the V gene TRBV2; no clear D. V lost 8 bases, J lost 1 base, and 2 bases lay in between. CDR3 length: 11 amino acids. Germline CDR1 and CDR2: SNHLY and FYNNEI. CDR3 region: CASLNTGELFF. Written as DNA, the CDR3 is TGTGCCAGCCTGAACACCGGGGAGCTGTTTTTT.